This T cell receptor beta chain was retrieved from a study of T-cell reconstitution after alpha-beta-depleted transplantation in children. The CDR3 covers 14 residues. Germline-derived CDR1 and CDR2 are SGHTA and FQGNSA. The junction had 6 bases not matched to a gene; V was cut back by 5 bases and J by 5 bases. In its sample, this clonotype was seen a few times. Unique molecular identifiers were used to barcode this TCRbeta library. One entry per CDR3 protein, called by TCRdb with MiXCR from the PCR reads. Here the sample spans 700,000 to 850,000 distinct CDR3 sequences, roughly 16% being singletons. The input for sequencing was PBMCs, mostly from graft donor cells, taken 360 days after TCRalphabeta/CD19-depleted stem cell transplant. The clonotype was recovered from a male patient younger than 18 who had a stem cell transplant for acute lymphoblastic leukemia, so the T cells may come from the graft donor. This chain links TRBV7-2 with TRBJ1-5; 7 bases line up with TRBD1. The CDR3 nucleotides read TGTGCCAGCAGCCCCGGGACAGACTATCAGCCCCAGCATTTT. It yields the protein CASSPGTDYQPQHF. Full variable domain (remainder filled in from reference TRBV7-2 and TRBJ1-5): GAGVSQSPSNKVTEKGKDVELRCDPISGHTALYWYRQSLGQGLEFLIYFQGNSAPDKSGLPSDRFSAERTGGSVSTLTIQRTQQEDSAVYLCASSPGTDYQPQHFGDGTRLSIL.